The following is a T cell receptor beta chain sequence with its context. Everyone who took part was 18 to 89 years old, and they came from about two dozen US areas. The sample comes from a study of blood T cell repertoires in COVID-19. As for the study in general: Acute-phase and convalescent COVID-19 samples originated in the United States, Italy and Spain.

Authors' data handling: Scientists estimated how many nucleated cells there were by amplifying reference gene primers. Method: immunoSEQ multiplex PCR; TCRdb's copy keeps in-frame clones and lacks some. V and J calls and clone size are as listed in that table; D and trimming were resolved from the DNA. The sample has under 300,000 clones, approximately 86% seen once; the top ten hold about 1%. CDR1 and CDR2 (germline): SGDLS, YYNGEE. The CDR3 sequence is 14 residues long. Trimming removed 4 bases from V and 10 bases from J, with 18 bases in between. Sequenced: PBMCs or T cells enriched from blood (not recorded which). The sequence derives from a woman aged 30 to 39 who had recovered from COVID-19. V and J are TRBV9 and TRBJ1-5, with a weak D call TRBD1 (5 bases). The CDR3 protein is CASSTQGGPSPQHF. CDR3 bases: TGTGCCAGCAGCACCCAGGGCGGACCCTCCCCCCAGCATTTT. The full variable domain, rest sourced from reference TRBV9 and TRBJ1-5, is DSGVTQTPKHLITATGQRVTLRCSPRSGDLSVYWYQQSLDQGLQFLIQYYNGEERAKGNILERFSAQQFPDLHSELNLSSLELGDSALYFCASSTQGGPSPQHFGDGTRLSIL.